This T cell receptor (beta chain) came from a study of CD8 T cells in ankylosing spondylitis. Overall study results and limits: Blood from ankylosing spondylitis patients appeared to carry a characteristic eight-variant TCR beta motif.

TCRdb ran MiXCR on the 5' RACE reads and lists one entry per CDR3 protein. The sample comprises 750,000 to 850,000 distinct CDR3 sequences, about an eighth of which are singletons, and 0.51% rests with the top ten. This CDR3 is 16 amino acids long. Trimming took 4 bases from V and 1 from J, leaving 16 bases between them. Germline CDR1 reads SGDLS; CDR2 reads YYNGEE. As to this clonotype: What it binds is unknown.

The sequence was obtained from a male donor with ankylosing spondylitis. The V call is TRBV9, the J call TRBJ2-3, with a weak D call TRBD1 (5 bases). The sequenced sample was blood, either unsorted or a sorted T cell fraction (not recorded which). CDR3 nucleotide sequence: TGTGCCAGCAGCATCCAACCCAGGGTCCGCACAGATACGCAGTATTTT. Its translation: CASSIQPRVRTDTQYF.